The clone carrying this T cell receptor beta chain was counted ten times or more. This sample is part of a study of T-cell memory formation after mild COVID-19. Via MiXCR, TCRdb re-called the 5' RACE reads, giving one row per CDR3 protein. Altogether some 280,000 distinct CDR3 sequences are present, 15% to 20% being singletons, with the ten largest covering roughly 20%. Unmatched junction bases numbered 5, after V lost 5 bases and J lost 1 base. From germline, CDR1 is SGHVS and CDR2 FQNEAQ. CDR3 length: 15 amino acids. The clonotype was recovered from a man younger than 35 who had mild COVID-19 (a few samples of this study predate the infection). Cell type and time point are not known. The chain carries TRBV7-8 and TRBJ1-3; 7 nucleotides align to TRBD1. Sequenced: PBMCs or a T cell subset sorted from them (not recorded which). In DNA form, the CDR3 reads TGTGCCAGCAGCCGAGACAGGGCATCTGGAAACACCATATATTTT. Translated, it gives CASSRDRASGNTIYF. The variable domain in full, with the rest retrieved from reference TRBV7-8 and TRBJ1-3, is GAGVSQSPRYKVAKRGQDVALRCDPISGHVSLFWYQQALGQGPEFLTYFQNEAQLDKSGLPSDRFFAERPEGSVSTLKIQRTQQEDSAVYLCASSRDRASGNTIYFGEGSWLTVV.